This T cell receptor beta chain appears in the sequencing data of a study of long-term antiretroviral therapy in people with HIV. Broader study findings: Those clones which expanded before ART made up the dominant part of the repertoire at all time points.

With V trimmed by 0 bases and J by 3 bases, 5 bases remained unmatched. The CDR3 runs to 15 residues. CDR1 is SGHAT and CDR2 is FQNNGV in the germline V gene. Points on this clone: Antigen specificity is unknown.

Samples were assayed with immunoSEQ v3.0 at survey level. Assay: immunoSEQ multiplex PCR; the TCRdb copy retains only in-frame clones and omits some. The table has tens of thousands of clones, roughly nine tenths seen once. This chain joins TRBV11-2 and TRBJ2-7; 7 nucleotides align to TRBD1. The material sequenced was unsorted PBMCs, taken 3.1 years after starting antiretroviral therapy. The sequence derives from a man between 18 and 29 years old with HIV. Written as DNA, the CDR3 is TGTGCCAGCAGCTTAGAAGGGGGCAGGGTCTACGAGCAGTACTTC. Amino acid sequence: CASSLEGGRVYEQYF.